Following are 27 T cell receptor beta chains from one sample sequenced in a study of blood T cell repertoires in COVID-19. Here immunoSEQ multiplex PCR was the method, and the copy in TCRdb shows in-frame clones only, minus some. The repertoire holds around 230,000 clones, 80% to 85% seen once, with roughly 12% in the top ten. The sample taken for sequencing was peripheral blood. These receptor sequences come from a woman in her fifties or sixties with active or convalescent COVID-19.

CDR3 residues: CASSLVTGGVGETQYF. CDR3 nucleotides: TGCGCCAGCAGCTTGGTGACAGGGGGGGTAGGAGAGACCCAGTACTTC. The gene calls are TRBV5-1 and TRBJ2-5; 9 bases map to TRBD1. The CDR3 spans 16 residues. Germline V lookup: CDR1 SGHRS, CDR2 YFSETQ. V lost 0 bases to trimming and J lost 4 bases; unmatched junction nucleotides: 7.

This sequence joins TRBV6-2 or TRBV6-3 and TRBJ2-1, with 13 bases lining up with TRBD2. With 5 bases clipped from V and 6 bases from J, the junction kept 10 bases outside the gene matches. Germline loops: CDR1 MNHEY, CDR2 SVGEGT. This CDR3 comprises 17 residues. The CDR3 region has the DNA TGTGCCAGCAGTCGCCTCCCTAGGACTAGCGGGGGCAATGAGCAGTTCTTC. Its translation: CASSRLPRTSGGNEQFF.

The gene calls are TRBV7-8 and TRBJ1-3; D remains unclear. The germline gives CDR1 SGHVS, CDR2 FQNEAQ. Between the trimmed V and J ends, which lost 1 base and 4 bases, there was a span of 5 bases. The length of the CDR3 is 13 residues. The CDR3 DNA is TGTGCCAGCAGCTTAGTCGGGGGAAACACCATATATTTT. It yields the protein CASSLVGGNTIYF.

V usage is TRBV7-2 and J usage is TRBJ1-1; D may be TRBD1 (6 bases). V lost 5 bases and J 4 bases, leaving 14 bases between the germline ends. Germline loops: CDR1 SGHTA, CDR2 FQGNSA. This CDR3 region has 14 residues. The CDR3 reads CASSVQGSSTEAFF. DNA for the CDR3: TGTGCCAGCAGCGTACAGGGTAGTAGCACTGAAGCTTTCTTT.

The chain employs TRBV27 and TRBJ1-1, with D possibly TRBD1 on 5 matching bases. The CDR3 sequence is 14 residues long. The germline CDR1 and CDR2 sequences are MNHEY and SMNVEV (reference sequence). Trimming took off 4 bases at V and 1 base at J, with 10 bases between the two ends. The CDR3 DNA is TGTGCCAGCAGTTCCCCGACAGAGAACACTGAAGCTTTCTTT. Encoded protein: CASSSPTENTEAFF.

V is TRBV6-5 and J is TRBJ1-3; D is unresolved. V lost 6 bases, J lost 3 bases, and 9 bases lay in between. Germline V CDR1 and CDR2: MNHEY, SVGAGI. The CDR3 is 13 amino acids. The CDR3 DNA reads TGTGCCAGCAGCCAATACAATGGAAACACCATATATTTT. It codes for CASSQYNGNTIYF.

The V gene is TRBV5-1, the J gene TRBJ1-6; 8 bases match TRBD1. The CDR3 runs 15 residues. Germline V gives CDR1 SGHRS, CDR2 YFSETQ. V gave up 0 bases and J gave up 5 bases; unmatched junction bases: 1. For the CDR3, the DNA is TGCGCCAGCAGCTTGGGGACAGGGAATAATTCACCCCTCCACTTT. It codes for CASSLGTGNNSPLHF.

The CDR3 DNA sequence: TGTGCCAGCAGCCAAGATTTACTAGCGGGGGGCTACTCAAGGGAGACCCAGTACTTC. Protein: CASSQDLLAGGYSRETQYF. This rearrangement joins TRBV3-1 (or the pseudogene TRBV3-2) to TRBJ2-5, with TRBD2 matching over 12 bases. The CDR3 is 19 amino acids. Looked up from germline, CDR1 is LGHDT and CDR2 is YNNKEL (reference sequence). V lost 0 bases, J lost 5 bases, and 13 bases stayed unmatched.

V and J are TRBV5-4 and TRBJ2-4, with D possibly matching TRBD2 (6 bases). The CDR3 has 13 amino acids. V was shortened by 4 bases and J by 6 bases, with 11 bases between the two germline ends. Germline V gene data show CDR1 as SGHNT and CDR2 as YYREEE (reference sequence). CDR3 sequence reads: CASSSRGINIQYF. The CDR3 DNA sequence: TGTGCCAGCAGCAGCCGGGGGATAAACATTCAGTACTTC.

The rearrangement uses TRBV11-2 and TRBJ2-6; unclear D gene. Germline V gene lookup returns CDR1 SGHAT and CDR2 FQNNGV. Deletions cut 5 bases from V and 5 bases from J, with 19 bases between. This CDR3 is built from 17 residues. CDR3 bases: TGTGCCAGCAGCCCCTCGGCGGCTGGTCTGAGGGCCAACGTCCTGACTTTC. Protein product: CASSPSAAGLRANVLTF.

The DNA of the CDR3 is TGTGCCAGCTCACGAGGGCAGGGAGGAAGCCGAAATTCACCCCTCCACTTT. It yields the protein CASSRGQGGSRNSPLHF. V gene TRBV18 combines with J gene TRBJ1-6; D may be TRBD1 (5 bases). CDR1 is KGHSH, CDR2 LQKENI, per germline. The CDR3 length is 17 residues. V lost 4 bases to trimming and J lost 7 bases, with 20 bases between them.

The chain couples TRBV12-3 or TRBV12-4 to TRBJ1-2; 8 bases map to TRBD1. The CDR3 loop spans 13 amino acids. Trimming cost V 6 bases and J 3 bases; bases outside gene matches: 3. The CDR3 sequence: CASRKTGDYGYTF. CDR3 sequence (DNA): TGTGCCAGCAGAAAGACAGGGGACTATGGCTACACCTTC.

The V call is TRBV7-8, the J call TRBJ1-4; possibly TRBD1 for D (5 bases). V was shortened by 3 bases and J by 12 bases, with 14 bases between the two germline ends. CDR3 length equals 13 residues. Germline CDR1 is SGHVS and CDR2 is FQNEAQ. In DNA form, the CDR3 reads TGTGCCAGCAGCTTTGATTGGGGCAGGCAACTGTTTTTT. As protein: CASSFDWGRQLFF.

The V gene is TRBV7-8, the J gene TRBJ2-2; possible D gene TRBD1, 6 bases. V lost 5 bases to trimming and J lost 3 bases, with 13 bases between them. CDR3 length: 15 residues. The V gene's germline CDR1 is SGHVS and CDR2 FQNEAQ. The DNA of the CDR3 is TGTGCCAGCAGCCCCAGGGGCCGGTACACCGGGGAGCTGTTTTTT. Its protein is CASSPRGRYTGELFF. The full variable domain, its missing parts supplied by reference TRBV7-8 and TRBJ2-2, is GAGVSQSPRYKVAKRGQDVALRCDPISGHVSLFWYQQALGQGPEFLTYFQNEAQLDKSGLPSDRFFAERPEGSVSTLKIQRTQQEDSAVYLCASSPRGRYTGELFFGEGSRLTVL.

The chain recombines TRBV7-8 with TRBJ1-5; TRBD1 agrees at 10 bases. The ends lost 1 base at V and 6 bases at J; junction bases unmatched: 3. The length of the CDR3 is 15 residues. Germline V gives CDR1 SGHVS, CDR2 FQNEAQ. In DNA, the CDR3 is TGTGCCAGCAGCTTAGGGACAGGGGGAGGTCAGCCCCAGCATTTT. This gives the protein CASSLGTGGGQPQHF.

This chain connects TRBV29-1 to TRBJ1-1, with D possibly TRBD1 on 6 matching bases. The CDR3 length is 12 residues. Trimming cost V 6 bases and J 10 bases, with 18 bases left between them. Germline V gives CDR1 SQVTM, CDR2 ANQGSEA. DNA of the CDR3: TGCAGCGTAGGATACAGGGCACTAGGAGCTTTCTTT. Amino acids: CSVGYRALGAFF.

Here the CDR3 reads CASSIGVREDTEAFF. Here the CDR3 DNA reads TGTGCCAGTAGTATTGGGGTTAGGGAGGACACTGAAGCTTTCTTT. V is TRBV19 and J is TRBJ1-1; D is undetermined. The CDR3 is 15 residues long. Germline CDR1 is LNHDA and CDR2 is SQIVND (reference sequence). Trimming pared 3 bases from V and 3 bases from J, leaving 14 bases between. The entire variable domain, with the rest obtained from reference TRBV19 and TRBJ1-1, is as follows: DGGITQSPKYLFRKEGQNVTLSCEQNLNHDAMYWYRQDPGQGLRLIYYSQIVNDFQKGDIAEGYSVSREKKESFPLTVTSAQKNPTAFYLCASSIGVREDTEAFFGQGTRLTVV.

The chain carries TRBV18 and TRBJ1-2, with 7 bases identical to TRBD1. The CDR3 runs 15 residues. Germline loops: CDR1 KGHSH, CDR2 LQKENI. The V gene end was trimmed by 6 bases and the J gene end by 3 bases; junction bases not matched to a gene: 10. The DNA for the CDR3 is TGTGCCAGCTCCCCAGGACAGGCCACTTACTATGGCTACACCTTC. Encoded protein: CASSPGQATYYGYTF.

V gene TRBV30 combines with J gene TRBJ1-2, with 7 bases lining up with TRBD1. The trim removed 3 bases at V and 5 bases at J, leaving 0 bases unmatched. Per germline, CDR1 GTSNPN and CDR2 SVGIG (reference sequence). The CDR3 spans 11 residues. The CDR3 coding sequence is TGTGCCTGGAGGACAGGGTATGGCTACACCTTC. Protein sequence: CAWRTGYGYTF.

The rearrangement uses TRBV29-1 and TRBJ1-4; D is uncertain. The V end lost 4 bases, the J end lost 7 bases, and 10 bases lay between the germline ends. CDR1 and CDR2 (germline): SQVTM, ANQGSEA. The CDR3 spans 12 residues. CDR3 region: CSVGRDGEKLFF. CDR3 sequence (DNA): TGCAGCGTTGGGCGGGATGGTGAAAAACTGTTTTTT.

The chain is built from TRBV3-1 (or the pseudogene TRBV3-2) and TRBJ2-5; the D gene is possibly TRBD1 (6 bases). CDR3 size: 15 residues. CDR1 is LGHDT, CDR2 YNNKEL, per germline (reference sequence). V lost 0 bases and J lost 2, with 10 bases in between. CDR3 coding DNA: TGTGCCAGCAGCCAAGAACAGGGAAGTCAAGAGACCCAGTACTTC. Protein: CASSQEQGSQETQYF.

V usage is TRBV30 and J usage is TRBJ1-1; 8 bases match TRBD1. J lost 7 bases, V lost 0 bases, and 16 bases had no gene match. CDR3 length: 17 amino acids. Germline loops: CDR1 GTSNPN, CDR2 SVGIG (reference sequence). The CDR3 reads CAWSVLPGQGGLYEAFF. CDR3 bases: TGTGCCTGGAGTGTACTCCCCGGACAGGGTGGCCTTTATGAAGCTTTCTTT. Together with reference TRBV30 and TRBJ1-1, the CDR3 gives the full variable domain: SQTIHQWPATLVQPVGSPLSLECTVEGTSNPNLYWYRQAAGRGLQLLFYSVGIGQISSEVPQNLSASRPQDRQFILSSKKLLLSDSGFYLCAWSVLPGQGGLYEAFFGQGTRLTVV.

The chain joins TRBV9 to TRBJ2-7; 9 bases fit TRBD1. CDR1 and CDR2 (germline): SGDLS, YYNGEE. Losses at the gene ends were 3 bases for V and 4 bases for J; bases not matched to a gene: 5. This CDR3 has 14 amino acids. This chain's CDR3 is CASSGGQGRYEQYF. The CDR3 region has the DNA TGTGCCAGCAGCGGGGGACAGGGAAGGTACGAGCAGTACTTC. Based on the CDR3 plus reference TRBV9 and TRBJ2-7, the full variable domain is DSGVTQTPKHLITATGQRVTLRCSPRSGDLSVYWYQQSLDQGLQFLIQYYNGEERAKGNILERFSAQQFPDLHSELNLSSLELGDSALYFCASSGGQGRYEQYFGPGTRLTVT.

CDR3 sequence (DNA): TGTGCCAGCAGTGTTAGCGGGGCCTCCTCTTACGAGCAGTACTTC. Encoded protein: CASSVSGASSYEQYF. The V call is TRBV27, the J call TRBJ2-7; 8 bases match TRBD2. Germline V lookup: CDR1 MNHEY, CDR2 SMNVEV (reference sequence). The CDR3 is 15 amino acids. Germline trimming cut 5 bases from V and 4 bases from J; bases unmatched to any gene: 10.

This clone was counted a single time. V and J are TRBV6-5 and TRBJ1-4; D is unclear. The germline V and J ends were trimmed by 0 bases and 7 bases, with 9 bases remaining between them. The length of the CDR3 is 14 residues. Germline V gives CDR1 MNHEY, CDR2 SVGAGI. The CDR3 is CASSYSRVSEKLFF. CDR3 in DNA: TGTGCCAGCAGTTACTCGAGGGTCTCTGAAAAACTGTTTTTT.

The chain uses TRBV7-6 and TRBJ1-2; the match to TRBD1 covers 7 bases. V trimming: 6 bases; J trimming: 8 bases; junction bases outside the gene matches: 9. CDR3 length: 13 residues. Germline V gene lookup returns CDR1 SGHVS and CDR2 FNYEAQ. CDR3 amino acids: CASRQTGSKGYTF. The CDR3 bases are TGTGCCAGCAGACAGACAGGGTCGAAAGGCTACACCTTC. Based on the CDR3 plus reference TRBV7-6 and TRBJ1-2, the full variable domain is GAGVSQSPRYKVTKRGQDVALRCDPISGHVSLYWYRQALGQGPEFLTYFNYEAQQDKSGLPNDRFSAERPEGSISTLTIQRTEQRDSAMYRCASRQTGSKGYTFGSGTRLTVV.

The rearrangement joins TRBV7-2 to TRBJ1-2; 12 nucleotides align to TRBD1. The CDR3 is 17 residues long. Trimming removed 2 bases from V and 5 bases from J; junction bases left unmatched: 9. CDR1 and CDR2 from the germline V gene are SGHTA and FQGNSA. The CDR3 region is CASSLQGTGGMRYGYTF. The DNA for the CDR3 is TGTGCCAGCAGCTTACAAGGGACAGGGGGCATGAGATATGGCTACACCTTC.